This T cell receptor beta chain was observed in a study of monozygotic twins with inflammatory bowel disease. The template was total RNA from whole blood, with no T cell sorting. This CDR3 spans 15 amino acids. Per the germline V gene, CDR1 is LGHNA and CDR2 is YSLEER. Researchers used template switching to add UMIs featuring a 6-nucleotide sample barcode. For both chains, the TCRalpha and TCRbeta cDNA went through two nested PCRs of 16 and 9 cycles. TCRdb processed the 5' RACE reads again and assigns one entry to each CDR3 protein, with no DNA. The sample includes about 300,000 distinct CDR3 sequences.

The receptor was isolated from a human donor with ulcerative colitis or Crohn's disease, or a healthy co-twin of an affected twin (not recorded which). V is TRBV4-3 and J is TRBJ2-7; the TRBD2 assignment by TCRdb is unverifiable without DNA. The material sequenced was blood. The CDR3 sequence is CASSQGRDSAYEQYF.